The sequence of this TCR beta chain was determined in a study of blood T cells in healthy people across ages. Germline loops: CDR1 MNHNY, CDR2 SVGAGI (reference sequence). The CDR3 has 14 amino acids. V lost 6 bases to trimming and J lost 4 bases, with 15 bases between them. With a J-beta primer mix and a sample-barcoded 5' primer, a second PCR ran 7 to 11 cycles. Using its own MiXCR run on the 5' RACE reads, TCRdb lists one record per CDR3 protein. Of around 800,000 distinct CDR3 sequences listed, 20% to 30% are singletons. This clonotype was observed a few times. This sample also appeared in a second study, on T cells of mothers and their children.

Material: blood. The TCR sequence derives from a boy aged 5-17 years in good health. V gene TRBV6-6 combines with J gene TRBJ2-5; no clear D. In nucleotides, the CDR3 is TGTGCCAGCAGGGACCCCTGGAGAGCAGAGACCCAGTACTTC. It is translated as CASRDPWRAETQYF.